This note documents a single T cell receptor beta chain sequence. Cells defined as naive were viable CD3+CD4+ or CD3+CD8+ and CCR7+CD45RA+CD45RO-CD95-CD27+CD28+. From germline, CDR1 is GTSNPN and CDR2 SVGIG (reference sequence). V lost 1 base, J lost 0 bases, and 6 bases lay in between. The CDR3 contains 13 residues. The source of the sample is a study of T cells after posttransplantation cyclophosphamide. Method: immunoSEQ multiplex PCR; TCRdb's copy keeps in-frame clones and lacks some. The repertoire holds more than 30,000 clones, with around 90% as singletons. This sequence joins TRBV30 and TRBJ1-2; D not certain. The clonotype was recovered from a woman aged 55-70 years in good health, CMV-negative, and a related stem cell transplant donor. Sequencing used naive CD4+ T cells sorted from PBMCs. CDR3 amino acids: CAWSGGANYGYTF. DNA for the CDR3: TGTGCCTGGAGTGGGGGAGCTAACTATGGCTACACCTTC. The full variable domain, with the rest looked up from reference TRBV30 and TRBJ1-2, is SQTIHQWPATLVQPVGSPLSLECTVEGTSNPNLYWYRQAAGRGLQLLFYSVGIGQISSEVPQNLSASRPQDRQFILSSKKLLLSDSGFYLCAWSGGANYGYTFGSGTRLTVV.